This TCR beta chain was recorded in a study of graft-versus-host responses after intestinal transplantation. Study summary: Recipients received multivisceral, liver-intestinal, or isolated intestinal transplants.

Broader study findings: Recipient bone marrow held GvH clones, some seen earlier in ileum or blood.

TCRdb keeps only in-frame clones here, not all; method: immunoSEQ multiplex PCR. This table holds about 90,000 clones, 85% to 95% found once. Comment on this clone: Its target is not known.

Germline CDR1 reads SEHNR; CDR2 reads FQNEAQ (reference sequence). The CDR3 contains 15 residues. Trimming took off 8 bases at V and 8 bases at J, with 22 bases between the two ends. Sequencing used unstimulated CD8+ T cells sorted from spleen or lymph node cells, obtained before transplant. The chain uses TRBV7-9 and TRBJ2-1, with D possibly TRBD1 on 5 matching bases. The sequence came from a human donor who was the organ donor for an intestinal transplant. CDR3 loop: CASWGGFKGLDEQFF. The CDR3 nucleotides read TGTGCCAGCTGGGGTGGGTTCAAGGGGCTCGATGAGCAGTTCTTC.